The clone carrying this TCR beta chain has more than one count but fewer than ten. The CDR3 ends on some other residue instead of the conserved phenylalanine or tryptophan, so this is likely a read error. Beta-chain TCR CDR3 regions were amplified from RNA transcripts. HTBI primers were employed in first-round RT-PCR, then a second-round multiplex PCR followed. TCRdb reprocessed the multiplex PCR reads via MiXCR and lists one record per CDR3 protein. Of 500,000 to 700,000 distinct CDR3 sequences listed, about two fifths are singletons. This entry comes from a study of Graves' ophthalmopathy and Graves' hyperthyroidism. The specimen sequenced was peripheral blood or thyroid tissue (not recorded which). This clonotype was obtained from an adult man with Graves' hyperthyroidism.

As DNA, the CDR3 is TGTGCCAGCAGCTTAGCGGGACAGAACATGAACACTGAAGCTTTCCTT. Its translation is CASSLAGQNMNTEAFL. J is TRBJ1-1 and V is TRBV7-9; 7 bases agree with TRBD1. The junction had 4 bases not matched to a gene; V was cut back by 0 bases and J by 0 bases. CDR1 and CDR2 (germline): SEHNR, FQNEAQ (reference sequence). This CDR3 comprises 16 residues.